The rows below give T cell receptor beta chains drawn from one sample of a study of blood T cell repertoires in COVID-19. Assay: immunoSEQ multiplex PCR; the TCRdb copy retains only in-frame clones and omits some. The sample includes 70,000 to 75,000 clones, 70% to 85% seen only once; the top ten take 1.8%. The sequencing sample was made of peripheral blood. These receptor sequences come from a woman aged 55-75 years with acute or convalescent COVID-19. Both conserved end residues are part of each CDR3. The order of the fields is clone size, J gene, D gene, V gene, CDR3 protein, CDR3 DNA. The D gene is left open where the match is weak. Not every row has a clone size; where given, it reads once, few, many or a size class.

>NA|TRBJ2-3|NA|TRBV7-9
CASSVMDTRTDTQYF
TGTGCCAGCAGCGTTATGGACACCCGCACAGATACGCAGTATTTT
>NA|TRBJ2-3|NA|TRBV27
CASSSPPTDTQYF
TGTGCCAGCAGTTCCCCTCCCACAGATACGCAGTATTTT
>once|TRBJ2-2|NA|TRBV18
CASSQTKANTGELFF
TGTGCCAGCTCTCAGACAAAGGCGAACACCGGGGAGCTGTTTTTT
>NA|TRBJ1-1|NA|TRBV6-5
CASSRVEAFF
TGTGCCAGCAGCAGGGTTGAAGCTTTCTTT
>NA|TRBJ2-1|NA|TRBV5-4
CASSFNSGTYNEQFF
TGTGCCAGCAGCTTTAACAGCGGCACCTACAATGAGCAGTTCTTC
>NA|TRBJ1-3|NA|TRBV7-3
CASSLTGGSSSGNTIYF
TGTGCCAGCAGCTTAACTGGCGGCAGCTCCTCTGGAAACACCATATATTTT
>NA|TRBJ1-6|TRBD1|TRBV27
CASRRTGNNSPLHF
TGTGCCAGCAGGAGGACAGGGAATAATTCACCCCTCCACTTT
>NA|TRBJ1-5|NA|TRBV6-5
CATQPGGLRTQPQHF
TGTGCCACCCAGCCCGGGGGGCTGAGAACTCAGCCCCAGCATTTT
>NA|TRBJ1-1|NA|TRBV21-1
CASIVGRGLNTEAFF
TGTGCCAGCATCGTGGGCAGGGGCTTGAACACTGAAGCTTTCTTT
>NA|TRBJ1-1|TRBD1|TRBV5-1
CASSLDAYAGGYTEAFF
TGCGCCAGCAGCCTCGACGCCTACGCAGGGGGCTACACTGAAGCTTTCTTT
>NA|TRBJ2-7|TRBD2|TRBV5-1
CASSLVGLAGGPGFRFLGYEQYF
TGCGCCAGCAGCTTGGTAGGCCTAGCGGGAGGGCCCGGATTTAGGTTCCTGGGCTACGAGCAGTACTTC
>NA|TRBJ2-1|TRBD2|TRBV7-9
CASSSTSGTYNEQFF
TGTGCCAGCAGCTCGACTAGCGGAACCTACAATGAGCAGTTCTTC
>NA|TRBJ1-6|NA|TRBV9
CASSPGGGHNSPLHF
TGTGCCAGCAGCCCCGGGGGGGGTCATAATTCACCCCTCCACTTT
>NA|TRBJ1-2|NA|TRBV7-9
CASTSNKGGVDYGYTF
TGTGCCAGCACCTCCAATAAGGGAGGGGTGGACTATGGCTACACCTTC
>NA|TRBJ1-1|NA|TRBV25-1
CASSEYVGLTEAFF
TGTGCCAGCAGTGAATATGTGGGGCTGACTGAAGCTTTCTTT
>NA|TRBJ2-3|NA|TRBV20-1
CSAPRGPTQYF
TGCAGTGCTCCTCGTGGCCCTACGCAGTATTTT
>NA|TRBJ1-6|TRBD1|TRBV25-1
CASRDRGLSPLHF
TGTGCCAGCAGGGACAGGGGGCTTTCACCCCTCCACTTT
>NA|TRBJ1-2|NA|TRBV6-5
CASRRKRDYGYTF
TGTGCCAGCAGACGCAAACGGGACTATGGCTACACCTTC
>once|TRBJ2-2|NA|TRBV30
CAWSDRAGAGELFF
TGTGCCTGGAGTGACAGGGCCGGGGCCGGGGAGCTGTTTTTT
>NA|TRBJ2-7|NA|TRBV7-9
CASSLVFTDYRGYEQYF
TGTGCCAGCAGCTTAGTCTTCACAGACTACCGGGGATACGAGCAGTACTTC
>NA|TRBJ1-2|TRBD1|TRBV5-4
CASSQDRVRVGYTF
TGTGCCAGCAGCCAAGACAGGGTCCGGGTTGGCTACACCTTC
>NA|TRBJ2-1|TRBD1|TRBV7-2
CASSQTGGEQFF
TGTGCCAGCAGCCAAACAGGGGGTGAGCAGTTCTTC
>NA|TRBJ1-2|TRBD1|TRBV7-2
CASSPTTGTYGYTF
TGTGCCAGCAGCCCGACGACAGGGACTTATGGCTACACCTTC
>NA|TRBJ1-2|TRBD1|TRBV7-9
CASSIEDRGNTF
TGTGCCAGCAGCATCGAGGACAGGGGGAACACCTTC
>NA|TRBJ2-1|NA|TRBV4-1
CASSRGARSYNEQFF
TGCGCCAGCAGCCGGGGCGCCCGCTCCTACAATGAGCAGTTCTTC
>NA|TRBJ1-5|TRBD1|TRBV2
CASRRGPSQPQHF
TGTGCCAGCAGGAGGGGGCCCAGTCAGCCCCAGCATTTT
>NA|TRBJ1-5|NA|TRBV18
CASSPPEGQPQHF
TGTGCCAGCTCACCTCCCGAGGGTCAGCCCCAGCATTTT
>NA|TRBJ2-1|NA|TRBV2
CASSEKGVVRGNEQFF
TGTGCCAGCAGTGAAAAGGGGGTGGTTAGAGGCAATGAGCAGTTCTTC
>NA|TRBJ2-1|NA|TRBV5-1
CASSPDSTNYNEQFF
TGCGCCAGCAGCCCGGACTCGACGAATTACAATGAGCAGTTCTTC
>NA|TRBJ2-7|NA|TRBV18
CASSGPLSSYEQYF
TGTGCCAGCTCAGGTCCCTTGAGCTCCTACGAGCAGTACTTC
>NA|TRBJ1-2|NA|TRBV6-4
CASSAGGYGYTF
TGTGCCAGCAGTGCCGGAGGGTATGGCTACACCTTC
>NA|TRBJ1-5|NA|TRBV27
CASSFERGGQPQHF
TGTGCCAGCAGTTTTGAAAGGGGAGGCCAGCCCCAGCATTTT
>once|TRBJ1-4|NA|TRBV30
CAWRLTGLNEKLFF
TGTGCCTGGAGACTGACAGGTCTTAATGAAAAACTGTTTTTT
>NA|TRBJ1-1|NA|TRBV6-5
CASSYSSRGTEAFF
TGTGCCAGCAGTTACTCCAGCCGGGGCACTGAAGCTTTCTTT
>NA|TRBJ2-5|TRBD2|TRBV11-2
CASSPSTSGRARETQYF
TGTGCCAGCAGCCCCTCGACTAGCGGGAGGGCTCGGGAGACCCAGTACTTC
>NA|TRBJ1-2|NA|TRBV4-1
CASSQERQAYGYTF
TGCGCCAGCAGCCAAGAGCGACAGGCTTATGGCTACACCTTC
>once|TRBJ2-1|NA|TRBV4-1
CASSQDTIEMTLGEQFF
TGCGCCAGCAGCCAAGATACGATAGAGATGACATTGGGCGAGCAGTTCTTC
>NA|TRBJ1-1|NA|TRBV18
CASSPPAGLNTEAFF
TGTGCCAGCTCACCACCGGCAGGGCTTAACACTGAAGCTTTCTTT
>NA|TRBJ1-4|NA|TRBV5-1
CASSLGRGATVEKLFF
TGCGCCAGCAGCTTGGGTCGTGGGGCGACGGTTGAAAAACTGTTTTTT
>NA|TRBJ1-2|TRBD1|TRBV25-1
CASSDTGVYGYTF
TGTGCCAGCAGTGATACAGGGGTCTATGGCTACACCTTC
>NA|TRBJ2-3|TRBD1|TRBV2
CASSPGQGAPRGTQYF
TGTGCCAGCAGTCCCGGACAGGGGGCGCCCCGGGGTACGCAGTATTTT
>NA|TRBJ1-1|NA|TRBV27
CASRLGQRNTEAFF
TGTGCCAGCAGACTCGGACAGAGGAACACTGAAGCTTTCTTT
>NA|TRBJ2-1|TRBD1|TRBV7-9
CASSLGTGGSDNEQFF
TGTGCCAGCAGCTTAGGGACAGGGGGAAGCGACAATGAGCAGTTCTTC
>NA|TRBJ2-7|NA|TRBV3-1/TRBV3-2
CASSQGRRGRLSEQYF
TGTGCCAGCAGCCAAGGGAGGCGGGGGCGACTCTCCGAGCAGTACTTC
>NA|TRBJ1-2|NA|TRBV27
CASSSRGGGLYGYTF
TGTGCCAGCAGTTCCCGCGGCGGGGGCCTCTATGGCTACACCTTC
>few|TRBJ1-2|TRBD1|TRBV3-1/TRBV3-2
CASSLGGFDFYGYTF
TGTGCCAGCAGCTTAGGGGGCTTTGATTTCTATGGCTACACCTTC
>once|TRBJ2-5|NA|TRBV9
CASSVDPLNSETQYF
TGTGCCAGCAGCGTAGATCCCCTTAATTCAGAGACCCAGTACTTC